What follows is one TCR beta chain and its context. Its antigen remains unknown. The record originates from a study of cytomegalovirus exposure and HLA in healthy donors. Primers: 60 Vbeta forward and 13 Jbeta reverse. The method was immunoSEQ multiplex PCR; TCRdb's version includes in-frame clones alone and lacks a portion of them. This table lists some 120,000 clones. Study-wide points: CMV antigen specificity was confirmed in vitro for three CMV-associated chains.

The CDR3 extends over 14 amino acids. CDR1 and CDR2 from the germline V gene are SQVTM and ANQGSEA. V lost 7 bases to trimming and J lost 3 bases; unmatched junction nucleotides: 8. The chain employs TRBV29-1 and TRBJ1-1; 10 nucleotides align to TRBD1. Sequenced material: PBMCs. This TCR was recovered from a man between 18 and 35 years old in good health and CMV-seronegative. The CDR3 is CSAVMTGGHTEAFF. The CDR3 nucleotides read TGCAGCGCCGTAATGACAGGGGGCCACACTGAAGCTTTCTTT.